The rows below give T cell receptor beta chains drawn from one sample of a study of T cells in localized non-small cell lung cancer. The method was immunoSEQ multiplex PCR; TCRdb's version includes in-frame clones alone and lacks a portion of them. This sample has around 25,000 clones, with about 92% found just once. The sample in question was peripheral blood, obtained before any cancer treatment. The receptor set was obtained from a man between 40 and 70 years old with stage III squamous cell lung carcinoma. CDR3s include the opening cysteine and the closing phenylalanine or tryptophan. Fields, in order: CDR3 protein, CDR3 DNA, J gene, D gene, V gene. D genes are given only for firm matches.

CASSLDTTYNEQFF,TGTGCCAGCAGCTTAGACACCACCTACAATGAGCAGTTCTTC,TRBJ2-1,.,TRBV7-9
CASSLARRSSYGYTF,TGTGCCAGCAGCTTAGCCCGTAGGAGTAGTTATGGCTACACCTTC,TRBJ1-2,.,TRBV7-2
CASSLARQGGYGYTF,TGTGCCAGCAGCTTAGCGCGGCAGGGTGGCTATGGCTACACCTTC,TRBJ1-2,.,TRBV7-2
CASSWGQGGTEKLFF,TGCGCCAGCAGCTGGGGACAGGGTGGGACTGAAAAACTGTTTTTT,TRBJ1-4,TRBD1,TRBV5-1
CASSEGSGVLEAFF,TGTGCCAGCAGTGAGGGTTCAGGGGTCCTTGAAGCTTTCTTT,TRBJ1-1,.,TRBV2
CASSPRRDLAKNIQYF,TGTGCCAGCTCACCGAGGAGGGACCTAGCCAAAAACATTCAGTACTTC,TRBJ2-4,.,TRBV18
CASRGLISGNTIYF,TGTGCCAGTCGGGGACTGATCTCTGGAAACACCATATATTTT,TRBJ1-3,.,TRBV19
CASSQDNPAWGYTF,TGCGCCAGCAGCCAAGATAACCCGGCCTGGGGCTACACCTTC,TRBJ1-2,.,TRBV4-3
CASTPGTGLQETQYF,TGTGCCAGCACCCCGGGGACAGGGCTCCAAGAGACCCAGTACTTC,TRBJ2-5,TRBD1,TRBV6-5
CASSIDATVTSSYNSPLHF,TGTGCCAGTAGTATAGATGCGACGGTAACGAGCTCCTATAATTCACCCCTCCACTTT,TRBJ1-6,.,TRBV19
CASSLGQGARGYTF,TGTGCCAGCAGTTTGGGACAGGGGGCGCGCGGCTACACCTTC,TRBJ1-2,TRBD1,TRBV5-8